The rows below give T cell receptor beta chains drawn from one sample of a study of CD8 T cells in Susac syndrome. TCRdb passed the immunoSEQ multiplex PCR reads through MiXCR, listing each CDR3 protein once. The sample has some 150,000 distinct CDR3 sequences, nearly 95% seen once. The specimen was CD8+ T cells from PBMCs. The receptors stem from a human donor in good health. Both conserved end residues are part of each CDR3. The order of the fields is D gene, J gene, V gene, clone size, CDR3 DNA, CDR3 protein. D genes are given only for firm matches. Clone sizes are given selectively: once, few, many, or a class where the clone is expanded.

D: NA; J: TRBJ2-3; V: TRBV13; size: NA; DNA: TGTGCCAGCAGCCCTCCCGGGACTAGCACAGATACGCAGTATTTT; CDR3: CASSPPGTSTDTQYF
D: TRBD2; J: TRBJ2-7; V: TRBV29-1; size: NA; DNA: TGCAGCGCCCGACTAGCGGGAGGCTACGAGCAGTACTTC; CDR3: CSARLAGGYEQYF
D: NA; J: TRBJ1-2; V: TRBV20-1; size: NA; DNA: TGCAGTGCTAGAGGTCGACAGGATTATAACTATGGCTACACCTTC; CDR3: CSARGRQDYNYGYTF
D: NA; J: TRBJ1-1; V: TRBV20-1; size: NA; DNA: TGCAGTGCTAGAGATTTGGCAGGCGACAACACTGAAGCTTTCTTT; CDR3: CSARDLAGDNTEAFF
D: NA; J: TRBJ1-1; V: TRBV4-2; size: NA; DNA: TGTGCCAGCGCCGGATCGAACACTGAAGCTTTCTTT; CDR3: CASAGSNTEAFF
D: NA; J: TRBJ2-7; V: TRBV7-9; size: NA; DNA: TGTGCCAGCAGCTTAGACGTTGACAGAGCAAATGAGCAGTACTTC; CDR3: CASSLDVDRANEQYF
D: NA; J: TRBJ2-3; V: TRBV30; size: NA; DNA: TGTGCCTGGAGTAGGAACAGGGCGTTCTCCTATTTCACAGATACGCAGTATTTT; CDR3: CAWSRNRAFSYFTDTQYF
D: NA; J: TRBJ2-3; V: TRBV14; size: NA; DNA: TGTGCCAGCAGCCAAGCATGGGGTGCGGATACGCAGTATTTT; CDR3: CASSQAWGADTQYF
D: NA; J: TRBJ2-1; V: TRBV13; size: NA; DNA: TGTGCCAGCAGCTTAGGGAGAGGCGATGAGCAGTTCTTC; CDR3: CASSLGRGDEQFF
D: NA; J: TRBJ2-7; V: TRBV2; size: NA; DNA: TGTGCCAGCAACAGGGTAGCCTACGAGCAGTACTTC; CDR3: CASNRVAYEQYF
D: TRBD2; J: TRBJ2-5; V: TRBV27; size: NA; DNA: TGTGCCAGCAGTCCCCTGATGGGAGGGGAGACCCAGTACTTC; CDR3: CASSPLMGGETQYF
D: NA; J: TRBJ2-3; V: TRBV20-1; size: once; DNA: TGCAGTGCTCAGACGGGGGATCCAGATACGCAGTATTTT; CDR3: CSAQTGDPDTQYF
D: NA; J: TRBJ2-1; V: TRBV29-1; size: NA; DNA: TGCAGCGTCTCAGGGAGTTCCTACAATGAGCAGTTCTTC; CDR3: CSVSGSSYNEQFF
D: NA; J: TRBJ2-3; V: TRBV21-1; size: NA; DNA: TGTGCCAGCAGAAAAGGACGCGGGAGGGGAGCAGATACGCAGTATTTT; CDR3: CASRKGRGRGADTQYF
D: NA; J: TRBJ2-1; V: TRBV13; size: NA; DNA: TGTGCCAGCAGCCCCTATGGCGGGCCGGGTGGTGAGCAGTTCTTC; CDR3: CASSPYGGPGGEQFF
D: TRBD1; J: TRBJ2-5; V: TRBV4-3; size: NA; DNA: TGCGCCAGCAGCCCCTACAGGGGGCAAGAGACCCAGTACTTC; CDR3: CASSPYRGQETQYF
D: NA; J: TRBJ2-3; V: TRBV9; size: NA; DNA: TGTGCCAGCAGCGTAACTAGCTCGGGCACAGATACGCAGTATTTT; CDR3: CASSVTSSGTDTQYF
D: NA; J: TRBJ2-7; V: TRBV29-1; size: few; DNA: TGCAGCGTTGTGGATTCCCCGGGGGAGCAGTACTTC; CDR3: CSVVDSPGEQYF
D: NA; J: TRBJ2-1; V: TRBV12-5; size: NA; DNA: TGTGCTAGTGGTCCCCACAATGAGCAGTTCTTC; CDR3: CASGPHNEQFF
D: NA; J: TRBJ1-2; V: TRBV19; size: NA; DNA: TGTGCCAGTAGATCCGGGGCCTACACCTTC; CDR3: CASRSGAYTF
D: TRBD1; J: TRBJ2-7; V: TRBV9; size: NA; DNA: TGTGCCAGCAGCTCCCGGACAGGGGGGTACGAGCAGTACTTC; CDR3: CASSSRTGGYEQYF
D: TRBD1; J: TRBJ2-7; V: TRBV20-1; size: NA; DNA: TGCAGTGCTAGACCGCCGGGACAGCTCTCCTACGAGCAGTACTTC; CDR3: CSARPPGQLSYEQYF
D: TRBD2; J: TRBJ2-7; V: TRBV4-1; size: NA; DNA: TGCGCCAGCAGCCAAGATCGGAGCGGGGTCTCCTACGAGCAGTACTTC; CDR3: CASSQDRSGVSYEQYF
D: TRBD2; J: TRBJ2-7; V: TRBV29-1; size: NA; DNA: TGCAGCGTTGATGGACAGGGAGCGGGAGGGCCGGGCGAGCAGTACTTC; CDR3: CSVDGQGAGGPGEQYF
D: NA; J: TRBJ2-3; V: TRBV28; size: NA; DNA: TGTGCCAGCAGTTCTGCAGGGAGCACAGATACGCAGTATTTT; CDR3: CASSSAGSTDTQYF
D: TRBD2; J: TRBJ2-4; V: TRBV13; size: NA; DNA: TGTGCCAGCAGTTACCCTAGCGGGGGCAGTTACATTCAGTACTTC; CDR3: CASSYPSGGSYIQYF
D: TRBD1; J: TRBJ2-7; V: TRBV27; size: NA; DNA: TGTGCCAGCAGTTTATCACAGGGGGCGCCTGGCCACGAGCAGTACTTC; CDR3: CASSLSQGAPGHEQYF
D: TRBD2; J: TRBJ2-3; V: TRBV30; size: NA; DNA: TGTGCCTGGGATCTAGCGGGATCAGATACGCAGTATTTT; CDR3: CAWDLAGSDTQYF
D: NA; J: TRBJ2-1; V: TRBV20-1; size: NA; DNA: TGCAGTGCTAGTCCGGCAGGAGGAAATGAGCAGTTCTTC; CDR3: CSASPAGGNEQFF
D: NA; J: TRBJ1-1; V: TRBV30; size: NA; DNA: TGTGCCCAAGGGGGTGGCACTGAAGCTTTCTTT; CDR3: CAQGGGTEAFF
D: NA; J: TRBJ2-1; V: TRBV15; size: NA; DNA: TGTGCCACCAGCAGCCCAGCGGCATCCTACAATGAGCAGTTCTTC; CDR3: CATSSPAASYNEQFF
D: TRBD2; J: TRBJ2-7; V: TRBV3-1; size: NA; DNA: TGTGCCAGCAGCCAAGTTCCTAGCGGGTCCTACGAGCAGTACTTC; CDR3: CASSQVPSGSYEQYF
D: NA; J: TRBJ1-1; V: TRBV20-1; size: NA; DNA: TGCAGTGCTAGAGGCAGTCTTGGAGGAGAAGCTTTCTTT; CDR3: CSARGSLGGEAFF
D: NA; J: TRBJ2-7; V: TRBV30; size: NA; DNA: TGTGCCTGGAGTGTCCCAGCCTTTCTCTCCTACGAGCAGTACTTC; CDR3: CAWSVPAFLSYEQYF
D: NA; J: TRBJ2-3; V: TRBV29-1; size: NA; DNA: TGCAGCGCCCCTTACGGATCAGGCGGGCAGTATTTT; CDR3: CSAPYGSGGQYF
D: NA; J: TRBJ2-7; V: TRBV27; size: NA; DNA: TGTGCCAGCAGTGGGCGGGACATCTCCTACGAGCAGTACTTC; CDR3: CASSGRDISYEQYF
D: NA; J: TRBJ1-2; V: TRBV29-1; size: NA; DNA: TGCAGCGTTGAAGTGGAGGTCCTAGGGTACTATGGCTACACCTTC; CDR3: CSVEVEVLGYYGYTF
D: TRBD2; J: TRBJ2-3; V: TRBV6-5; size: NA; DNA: TGTGCCAGCAGTTACTTTCCGACTAGCGGGAGCACAGATACGCAGTATTTT; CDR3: CASSYFPTSGSTDTQYF
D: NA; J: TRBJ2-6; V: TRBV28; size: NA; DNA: TGTGCCGGGGGGCATAGGGACTCTGGGGCCAACGTCCTGACTTTC; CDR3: CAGGHRDSGANVLTF
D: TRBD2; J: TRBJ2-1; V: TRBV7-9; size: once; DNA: TGTGCCAGCAGCTCACCGGGACTAGGCCATCTCGGTGAGCAGTTCTTC; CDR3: CASSSPGLGHLGEQFF
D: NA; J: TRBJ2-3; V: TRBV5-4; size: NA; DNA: TGTGCCAGCAGCTTTAAGGTACAGCCTAGCACAGATACGCAGTATTTT; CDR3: CASSFKVQPSTDTQYF
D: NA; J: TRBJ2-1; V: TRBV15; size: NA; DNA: TGTGCCACCAGCAGAGATAGGCGTGACAATGAGCAGTTCTTC; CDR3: CATSRDRRDNEQFF
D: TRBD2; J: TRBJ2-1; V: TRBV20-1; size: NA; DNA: TGCAGTGCCACCCGGACTAGCGGGAGGTCCTACAATGAGCAGTTCTTC; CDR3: CSATRTSGRSYNEQFF
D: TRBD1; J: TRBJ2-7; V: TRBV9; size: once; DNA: TGTGCCAGCAGCTACTCCGGGACAGGAGCCTACGAGCAGTACTTC; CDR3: CASSYSGTGAYEQYF